Listed here is a single T cell receptor (beta chain). Only in-frame clones appear in the TCRdb table, and some are missing; sequencing was by immunoSEQ multiplex PCR. The table has under 250,000 clones, about four fifths seen once. The data stem from a study of blood T cell repertoires in COVID-19. At the level of the study: Acute and convalescent COVID-19 specimens originated in the United States, Italy and Spain.

This CDR3 comprises 14 residues. CDR1 and CDR2 (germline): LNHNV, YYDKDF (reference sequence). V lost 0 bases and J 7 bases, leaving 7 bases between the germline ends. The sample comprised peripheral blood. The rearrangement uses TRBV15 and TRBJ1-6; D remains ambiguous. This receptor was taken from a woman aged 60-70 years with acute or convalescent COVID-19. In DNA form, the CDR3 reads TGTGCCACCAGCAGAGATTCCTTCAATTCACCCCTCCACTTT. Translating it yields CATSRDSFNSPLHF.